The T cell receptor beta chain described here comes from a study of blood T cell repertoires in COVID-19. CDR3 length equals 15 residues. The V and J ends lost 4 bases and 4 bases respectively, with 15 bases between them. Germline V lookup: CDR1 SGHDT, CDR2 YYEEEE. Assay: immunoSEQ multiplex PCR; the TCRdb copy retains only in-frame clones and omits some. The sample consists of about 160,000 clones, under 85% of them appearing once. The TCR comes from a man between 65 and 85 years old with acute or convalescent COVID-19. Sequencing was performed on peripheral blood. The rearrangement uses TRBV5-6 and TRBJ1-3; D gene unclear. The CDR3, as DNA: TGTGCCAGCAGCGTGACTGGCGGGTCCGGAAACACCATATATTTT. It yields the protein CASSVTGGSGNTIYF. Filled out from reference TRBV5-6 and TRBJ1-3, the complete variable domain reads DAGVTQSPTHLIKTRGQQVTLRCSPKSGHDTVSWYQQALGQGPQFIFQYYEEEERQRGNFPDRFSGHQFPNYSSELNVNALLLGDSALYLCASSVTGGSGNTIYFGEGSWLTVV.